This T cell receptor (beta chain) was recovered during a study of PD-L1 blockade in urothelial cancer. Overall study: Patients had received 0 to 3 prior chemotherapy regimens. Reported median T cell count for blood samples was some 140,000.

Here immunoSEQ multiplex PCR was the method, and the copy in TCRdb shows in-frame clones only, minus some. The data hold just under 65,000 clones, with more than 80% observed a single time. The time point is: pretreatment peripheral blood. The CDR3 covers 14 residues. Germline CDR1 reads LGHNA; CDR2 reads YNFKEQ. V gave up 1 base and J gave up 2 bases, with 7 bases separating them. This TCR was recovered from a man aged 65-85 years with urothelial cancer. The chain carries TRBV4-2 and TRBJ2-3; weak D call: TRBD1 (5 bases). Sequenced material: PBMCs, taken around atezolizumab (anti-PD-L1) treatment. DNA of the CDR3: TGTGCCAGCAGCCAAGGACAGTACACAGATACGCAGTATTTT. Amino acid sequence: CASSQGQYTDTQYF.